A single sample gave rise to the 14 T cell receptor beta chains below, sequenced in a study of blood T cell repertoires in COVID-19. The data were produced by immunoSEQ multiplex PCR, yet TCRdb's version contains in-frame clones alone and is incomplete. Of around 500,000 clones in the sample, approximately 90% were seen once. Material: PBMCs or T cells enriched from blood (not recorded which). All receptors derive from a woman between 40 and 55 years old who had recovered from COVID-19.

The V and J genes are TRBV2 and TRBJ2-3; 12 bases align to TRBD2. In germline, CDR1 is SNHLY, CDR2 FYNNEI. The junction had 9 bases not matched to a gene; V was cut back by 4 bases and J by 4 bases. CDR3 length: 17 amino acids. CDR3 in DNA: TGTGCCAGCAGTGGACTAGCGGGAGCCCTAGGGCCAGATACGCAGTATTTT. Translated: CASSGLAGALGPDTQYF. Complete variable domain (other parts from reference TRBV2 and TRBJ2-3): EPEVTQTPSHQVTQMGQEVILRCVPISNHLYFYWYRQILGQKVEFLVSFYNNEISEKSEIFDDQFSVERPDGSNFTLKIRSTKLEDSAMYFCASSGLAGALGPDTQYFGPGTRLTVL.

The chain combines TRBV25-1 with TRBJ1-6; TRBD1 agrees at 7 bases. This CDR3 has 15 amino acids. The V segment lost 3 bases and the J segment 4 bases; nucleotides outside the gene matches: 3. The germline gives CDR1 MGHDK, CDR2 SYGVNS. CDR3 sequence (DNA): TGTGCCAGCAGTGAGACGGGACAGTATAATTCACCCCTCCACTTT. The encoded protein is CASSETGQYNSPLHF.

The CDR3 DNA follows: TGTGCCAGTAGTATCTGGGCAGAAAGGAACACTGAAGCTTTCTTT. Encoded protein: CASSIWAERNTEAFF. The chain has TRBV19 and TRBJ1-1, with D unresolved. Germline values: CDR1 LNHDA, CDR2 SQIVND (reference sequence). The CDR3 length is 15 residues. V lost 3 bases to trimming and J lost 1 base, with 12 bases between them.

The rearrangement links TRBV7-9 to TRBJ1-1, with TRBD1 matching over 7 bases. The junction had 7 bases not matched to a gene; V was cut back by 5 bases and J by 7 bases. This CDR3 has 13 amino acids. Germline V gene sequence: CDR1 SEHNR, CDR2 FQNEAQ (reference sequence). CDR3 in amino acids: CASSTTGVGEAFF. The CDR3 nucleotides are TGTGCCAGCAGCACAACAGGGGTTGGTGAAGCTTTCTTT.

This sequence joins TRBV7-9 and TRBJ1-1; a possible D gene is TRBD1 (5 bases). CDR1 is SEHNR, CDR2 FQNEAQ, per germline (reference sequence). Trimming left V 1 base short and J 6 bases short, with 9 bases between. The CDR3 runs 13 residues. CDR3 nucleotides: TGTGCCAGCAGCTTAGAGGGGTCCGCTGAAGCTTTCTTT. It yields the protein CASSLEGSAEAFF. The full variable domain, in which reference TRBV7-9 and TRBJ1-1 provide the parts outside the CDR3, is DTGVSQNPRHKITKRGQNVTFRCDPISEHNRLYWYRQTLGQGPEFLTYFQNEAQLEKSRLLSDRFSAERPKGSFSTLEIQRTEQGDSAMYLCASSLEGSAEAFFGQGTRLTVV.

Details on this clone: Other DNA variants within this sample encode the same CDR3. The chain carries TRBV5-1 and TRBJ2-1; 10 bases match TRBD2. V shed 4 bases, J shed 3 bases, and the junction held 4 bases outside the gene matches. The length of the CDR3 is 15 residues. Germline V gene data show CDR1 as SGHRS and CDR2 as YFSETQ. The CDR3 sequence is CASSPSGSSYNEQFF. As DNA, the CDR3 is TGCGCCAGCAGCCCTAGCGGGAGTAGCTACAATGAGCAGTTCTTC.

The chain uses TRBV7-2 and TRBJ1-3; a weak D match, TRBD1 (5 bases). Germline V CDR1 and CDR2: SGHTA, FQGNSA. The V end lost 2 bases, the J end lost 5 bases, and 19 bases lay between the germline ends. The CDR3 is made up of 17 amino acids. CDR3 in amino acids: CASSLRPSGQGRNTIYF. CDR3 DNA sequence: TGTGCCAGCAGCTTAAGGCCCAGCGGGCAGGGCAGAAACACCATATATTTT. The variable domain in full, with the rest retrieved from reference TRBV7-2 and TRBJ1-3, is GAGVSQSPSNKVTEKGKDVELRCDPISGHTALYWYRQSLGQGLEFLIYFQGNSAPDKSGLPSDRFSAERTGGSVSTLTIQRTQQEDSAVYLCASSLRPSGQGRNTIYFGEGSWLTVV.

This chain uses TRBV7-2 with TRBJ2-7; no firm D call. The CDR3 has 11 residues. The V end was cut by 1 base, the J end by 10 bases, with 8 bases between. Germline values: CDR1 SGHTA, CDR2 FQGNSA. The CDR3 spells CASSLGARQYF. CDR3 nucleotide sequence: TGTGCCAGCAGCTTAGGAGCAAGACAGTACTTC.

The V and J genes are TRBV2 and TRBJ2-1; weak D call: TRBD1 (5 bases). Trimming stripped 11 bases from V and 8 bases from J, with 19 bases between. Per germline, CDR1 SNHLY and CDR2 FYNNEI. CDR3 length: 13 residues. The CDR3 sequence: CAGTLGAWDEQFF. DNA of the CDR3: TGTGCCGGCACGTTAGGGGCCTGGGATGAGCAGTTCTTC. Full variable domain (rest looked up from reference TRBV2 and TRBJ2-1): EPEVTQTPSHQVTQMGQEVILRCVPISNHLYFYWYRQILGQKVEFLVSFYNNEISEKSEIFDDQFSVERPDGSNFTLKIRSTKLEDSAMYFCAGTLGAWDEQFFGPGTRLTVL.

The gene calls are TRBV25-1 and TRBJ1-2, with TRBD1 matching 8 bases. The CDR3 loop spans 13 amino acids. CDR1 MGHDK and CDR2 SYGVNS come from the germline V gene. Trimming at V came to 8 bases and at J to 5 bases, leaving 7 bases not matched to a gene. The CDR3 reads CASAGQGLYGYTF. DNA of the CDR3: TGTGCCAGCGCAGGACAGGGATTATATGGCTACACCTTC.

This clone occurred once. The CDR3 reads CAWSRGAGNSPLHF. The CDR3 DNA reads as TGTGCCTGGAGCCGGGGGGCAGGTAATTCACCCCTCCACTTT. The chain recombines TRBV30 with TRBJ1-6; maybe TRBD1 (6 bases). Per the germline V gene, CDR1 is GTSNPN and CDR2 is SVGIG (reference sequence). This CDR3 is built from 14 residues. V was cut by 3 bases and J by 6 bases, with 12 bases left in between.

The chain couples TRBV7-2 to TRBJ2-5, with 10 bases that match TRBD1. V shed 5 bases, J shed 5 bases, and the junction held 20 bases outside the gene matches. CDR1 is SGHTA, CDR2 FQGNSA, per germline. This CDR3 is 19 amino acids long. The CDR3, as DNA: TGTGCCAGCAGCGCGCTCCAAAGCTCGGGACAGGGGCGTTTGGAGACCCAGTACTTC. The encoded protein is CASSALQSSGQGRLETQYF.

The chain employs TRBV27 and TRBJ1-5; D call uncertain. Between the trimmed V and J ends, which lost 1 base and 3 bases, there was a span of 16 bases. CDR1 and CDR2 (germline): MNHEY, SMNVEV (reference sequence). The CDR3 is made up of 17 amino acids. The CDR3 sequence is CASSLYGPRFYNQPQHF. DNA of the CDR3: TGTGCCAGCAGTTTATATGGCCCCCGATTTTACAATCAGCCCCAGCATTTT.

The chain couples TRBV10-3 to TRBJ2-2, with 11 bases fitting TRBD2. The J segment lost 1 base and the V segment lost 6 bases, leaving 4 bases of the junction unmatched. Germline V CDR1 and CDR2: ENHRY, SYGVKD. The CDR3 is made up of 16 amino acids. The CDR3 loop reads CAIRGLAGGNTGELFF. The CDR3 coding sequence is TGTGCCATCAGGGGGCTAGCGGGAGGGAACACCGGGGAGCTGTTTTTT.